Below, 26 T cell receptor beta chains from the same sample are listed, as sequenced in a study of blood T cell repertoires in COVID-19. Profiling relied on immunoSEQ multiplex PCR, and the TCRdb table lists in-frame clones only, not all of them. The sample shows about 100,000 clones, 70% to 90% of them seen only once. The specimen was peripheral blood. The receptors were gathered from a human donor in a cohort sampled during active COVID-19.

The rearrangement links TRBV2 to TRBJ2-5; 7 bases line up with TRBD1. The junction had 9 bases not matched to a gene; V was cut back by 1 base and J by 7 bases. Germline CDR1 SNHLY, CDR2 FYNNEI. The CDR3 covers 15 residues. The CDR3: CASSEVVGGVGTQYF. The CDR3 nucleotides are TGTGCCAGCAGTGAAGTCGTAGGGGGCGTCGGGACCCAGTACTTC.

The chain is built from TRBV15 and TRBJ2-6, with D possibly TRBD1 on 6 matching bases. Trimming stripped 5 bases from V and 0 bases from J, with 20 bases between. This CDR3 region has 19 residues. Germline V gene lookup returns CDR1 LNHNV and CDR2 YYDKDF (reference sequence). CDR3 nucleotide sequence: TGTGCCACCAGCGCCCCAGGGGCCATATTGGCCTCTGGGGCCAACGTCCTGACTTTC. It yields the protein CATSAPGAILASGANVLTF.

The J gene is TRBJ2-7, the V gene TRBV7-2, with 8 bases matching TRBD2. Germline CDR1 SGHTA, CDR2 FQGNSA. The CDR3 consists of 14 residues. J lost 2 bases, V lost 2 bases, and 2 bases had no gene match. CDR3 in amino acids: CASSLLAGAYEQYF. CDR3 in DNA: TGTGCCAGCAGCTTACTAGCGGGCGCCTACGAGCAGTACTTC.

Relative to its sample, this clone is medium-sized. This sequence joins TRBV5-6 and TRBJ2-7, with 10 positions matching TRBD1. The CDR3 extends over 15 amino acids. V trimming: 4 bases; J trimming: 1 base; junction bases outside the gene matches: 5. In germline, CDR1 is SGHDT, CDR2 YYEEEE. CDR3 in DNA: TGTGCCAGCAGCGAGACAGGGGGCTCGTCCTACGAGCAGTACTTC. It specifies CASSETGGSSYEQYF.

This sequence joins TRBV20-1 and TRBJ1-5, with unresolved D. The germline V and J ends were trimmed by 5 bases and 11 bases, with 13 bases remaining between them. This CDR3 region has 11 residues. CDR1 and CDR2 (germline): DFQATT, SNEGSKA (reference sequence). The CDR3 protein is CSAPMKESQHF. The CDR3 DNA reads TGCAGTGCTCCCATGAAGGAGTCCCAGCATTTT.

The chain combines TRBV9 with TRBJ1-1, with D unclear. Germline loops: CDR1 SGDLS, CDR2 YYNGEE. Deletions cut 0 bases from V and 0 bases from J, with 3 bases between. The CDR3 is made up of 13 amino acids. This CDR3 reads CASSVAVNTEAFF. CDR3 DNA sequence: TGTGCCAGCAGCGTAGCAGTGAACACTGAAGCTTTCTTT.

The rearrangement uses TRBV4-1 and TRBJ2-7, with no clear D. CDR3 length: 13 amino acids. Germline V lookup: CDR1 MGHRA, CDR2 YSYEKL. Trimming stripped 0 bases from V and 7 bases from J, with 10 bases between. The CDR3 bases are TGCGCCAGCAGCCAAGACCCGAGGTGGGAGCAGTACTTC. Amino acids: CASSQDPRWEQYF.

The chain is built from TRBV4-3 and TRBJ1-5; 8 bases are a match to TRBD1. J was trimmed by 6 bases and V by 4 bases; bases with no gene match: 8. In germline, CDR1 is LGHNA, CDR2 YSLEER. The CDR3 has 15 residues. The CDR3 reads CASSLQGGTGQPQHF. The CDR3 coding sequence is TGCGCCAGCAGCCTACAGGGGGGCACTGGTCAGCCCCAGCATTTT.

This rearrangement joins TRBV18 to TRBJ2-1; 8 bases match TRBD2. The V and J ends lost 4 bases and 4 bases, in that order; junction bases with no gene match: 6. From germline, CDR1 is KGHSH and CDR2 LQKENI. The CDR3 extends over 15 amino acids. The CDR3 loop reads CASSRAGVGYNEQFF. CDR3 sequence (DNA): TGTGCCAGCTCACGAGCGGGAGTGGGGTACAATGAGCAGTTCTTC. The full variable domain, in which reference TRBV18 and TRBJ2-1 provide the parts outside the CDR3, is NAGVMQNPRHLVRRRGQEARLRCSPMKGHSHVYWYRQLPEEGLKFMVYLQKENIIDESGMPKERFSAEFPKEGPSILRIQQVVRGDSAAYFCASSRAGVGYNEQFFGPGTRLTVL.

The V gene is TRBV3-1 (or the pseudogene TRBV3-2), the J gene TRBJ1-2; tentative D call: TRBD1 (5 bases). CDR1 is LGHDT and CDR2 is YNNKEL in the germline V gene (reference sequence). The CDR3 runs 12 residues. V lost 11 bases to trimming and J lost 7 bases, with 17 bases between them. CDR3 residues: CARGAGGVGYTF. The CDR3 DNA follows: TGTGCCCGCGGGGCCGGGGGGGTTGGCTACACCTTC.

The rearrangement joins TRBV7-9 to TRBJ2-3; 9 positions agree with TRBD1. The CDR3 covers 14 residues. Trimming removed 8 bases from V and 2 bases from J; junction bases left unmatched: 5. CDR1 and CDR2 from the germline V gene are SEHNR and FQNEAQ (reference sequence). CDR3 sequence reads: CASEDRGFTDTQYF. CDR3 nucleotides: TGTGCCAGCGAGGACAGGGGTTTCACAGATACGCAGTATTTT.

This clone was picked up one time. The CDR3 nucleotides read TGTGCCAGCAGAAGAATAGATGTCGGGATGAACACTGAAGCTTTCTTT. Translated, it gives CASRRIDVGMNTEAFF. This chain uses TRBV27 with TRBJ1-1; D unresolved. Trimming shortened V by 6 bases and J by 0 bases, and 17 bases separated the two germline ends. The CDR3 spans 16 residues. CDR1 and CDR2 (germline): MNHEY, SMNVEV (reference sequence).

The CDR3 protein is CASSLGGSSYGYTF. The CDR3 nucleotides read TGTGCCAGCAGTTTAGGGGGGAGCAGCTATGGCTACACCTTC. The gene calls are TRBV28 and TRBJ1-2; D may be TRBD1 (5 bases). Trimming left V 2 bases short and J 4 bases short, with 11 bases between. The CDR3 extends over 14 amino acids. CDR1 is MDHEN, CDR2 SYDVKM, per germline.

The V gene is TRBV4-1, the J gene TRBJ1-5, with D possibly being TRBD1 (5 bases). The CDR3 is 16 amino acids. V was clipped by 0 bases and J by 11 bases, with 20 bases between them. The germline V gene has CDR1 MGHRA and CDR2 YSYEKL. CDR3 nucleotides: TGCGCCAGCAGCCAAGAGGGCGGCAAGCTGGGGCCGGCCCAGCATTTT. Translated: CASSQEGGKLGPAQHF.

The V gene is TRBV4-2, the J gene TRBJ2-3, with no clear D. The ends were cut back, 3 bases at V and 6 bases at J, with 7 bases in the middle. The CDR3 consists of 12 residues. Germline lookup yields CDR1 LGHNA and CDR2 YNFKEQ. The CDR3 here is CASSQESDTQYF. Written as DNA, the CDR3 is TGTGCCAGCAGCCAGGAGTCGGATACGCAGTATTTT.

V is TRBV24-1 and J is TRBJ1-5; maybe TRBD1 (6 bases). Germline CDR1 reads KGHDR; CDR2 reads SFDVKD. The CDR3 is made up of 12 amino acids. Deletions cut 4 bases from V and 7 bases from J, with 7 bases between. The CDR3 sequence: CATSDRGQPQHF. CDR3 DNA: TGTGCCACCAGTGACAGGGGACAGCCCCAGCATTTT.

This chain connects TRBV18 to TRBJ2-2, with TRBD1 identical over 11 bases. Germline CDR1 is KGHSH and CDR2 is LQKENI. The CDR3 totals 16 residues. With V trimmed by 5 bases and J by 4 bases, 6 bases remained unmatched. In nucleotides, the CDR3 is TGTGCCAGCTCATCAACCGGGACAGGGGGCACCGGGGAGCTGTTTTTT. Translation: CASSSTGTGGTGELFF.

This chain connects TRBV28 to TRBJ1-2; D is ambiguous. Trimming left V 6 bases short and J 0 bases short, with 8 bases between. Germline CDR1 is MDHEN and CDR2 is SYDVKM. The CDR3 loop spans 13 amino acids. CDR3 sequence: CASSQAANYGYTF. The CDR3 DNA is TGTGCCAGCAGCCAGGCAGCTAACTATGGCTACACCTTC.

This chain connects TRBV5-8 to TRBJ2-1; 10 positions agree with TRBD2. Germline-derived CDR1 and CDR2 are SGHTS and YDEGEE. With 2 bases clipped from V and 6 bases from J, the junction kept 14 bases outside the gene matches. This CDR3 has 18 amino acids. The CDR3 coding sequence is TGTGCCAGCAGCTTTTATTGGCTAGCGGGAGCAGCAGGCAATGAGCAGTTCTTC. Protein product: CASSFYWLAGAAGNEQFF.

The chain is built from TRBV7-9 and TRBJ2-2; TRBD1 aligns across 10 bases. Germline V lookup: CDR1 SEHNR, CDR2 FQNEAQ (reference sequence). CDR3 length: 14 residues. Trimming removed 9 bases from V and 5 bases from J; junction bases left unmatched: 6. The CDR3 region has the DNA TGTGCCAGTGGAGGACAGGGGGAGACCGGGGAGCTGTTTTTT. It specifies CASGGQGETGELFF. Full variable domain (remainder filled in from reference TRBV7-9 and TRBJ2-2): DTGVSQNPRHKITKRGQNVTFRCDPISEHNRLYWYRQTLGQGPEFLTYFQNEAQLEKSRLLSDRFSAERPKGSFSTLEIQRTEQGDSAMYLCASGGQGETGELFFGEGSRLTVL.

The CDR3 sequence is CATSRQRQGEKLFF. The CDR3 DNA reads TGTGCCACCAGCAGACAAAGACAGGGTGAAAAACTGTTTTTT. The chain couples TRBV15 to TRBJ1-4, with 7 bases that match TRBD1. J was trimmed by 7 bases and V by 2 bases; bases with no gene match: 4. The CDR3 contains 14 residues. Germline CDR1 reads LNHNV; CDR2 reads YYDKDF (reference sequence).

This chain links TRBV25-1 with TRBJ2-4, with D perhaps TRBD1 (5 bases). The CDR3 length is 12 residues. V lost 6 bases to trimming and J lost 4 bases, with 7 bases between them. Germline CDR1 MGHDK, CDR2 SYGVNS. CDR3 nucleotides: TGTGCCAGCAGCAGGGTTAAAAACATTCAGTACTTC. It codes for CASSRVKNIQYF. Full variable domain (outside the CDR3, taken from reference TRBV25-1 and TRBJ2-4): EADIYQTPRYLVIGTGKKITLECSQTMGHDKMYWYQQDPGMELHLIHYSYGVNSTEKGDLSSESTVSRIRTEHFPLTLESARPSHTSQYLCASSRVKNIQYFGAGTRLSVL.

This clone has a single count. The rearrangement links TRBV5-6 to TRBJ2-7, with TRBD1 identical over 7 bases. The CDR3 contains 15 residues. The germline gives CDR1 SGHDT, CDR2 YYEEEE. The ends lost 4 bases at V and 4 bases at J; junction bases unmatched: 11. DNA of the CDR3: TGTGCCAGCAGCGTGGGACAGTCTCCAATATACGAGCAGTACTTC. Its translation: CASSVGQSPIYEQYF.

A few counts support this clone. The chain links TRBV5-1 to TRBJ1-4, with no clear D. This CDR3 comprises 15 residues. Germline loops: CDR1 SGHRS, CDR2 YFSETQ. V was pared by 4 bases and J by 3 bases, with 13 bases between. CDR3 DNA sequence: TGCGCCAGCAGCCCCACGAAGGGAGCTAATGAAAAACTGTTTTTT. Its translation: CASSPTKGANEKLFF.

The chain employs TRBV7-9 and TRBJ2-2; TRBD1 matches 11 bases. The trim removed 10 bases at V and 0 bases at J, leaving 7 bases unmatched. Germline values: CDR1 SEHNR, CDR2 FQNEAQ (reference sequence). The CDR3 covers 16 residues. The DNA of the CDR3 is TGTGCCATCCACCGGGGACAGGGGGCGAACACCGGGGAGCTGTTTTTT. Residues: CAIHRGQGANTGELFF.

This chain joins TRBV25-1 and TRBJ2-7, with D tentatively TRBD1 (6 bases). V shed 6 bases and J shed 2 bases, with 17 bases lying between them. Germline CDR1 is MGHDK and CDR2 is SYGVNS. This CDR3 has 15 amino acids. The DNA of the CDR3 is TGTGCCAGCAGCCTTACAGGGACAAGTACCTACGAGCAGTACTTC. It is translated as CASSLTGTSTYEQYF.